What follows are 8 T cell receptor beta chains derived from one specimen sequenced in a study of blood T cell repertoires in COVID-19. Sequencing was performed with immunoSEQ multiplex PCR; in TCRdb, only in-frame clones are kept and a portion is missing. The sample records 120,000 to 150,000 clones, about nine tenths being singletons. The sequenced material came from peripheral blood. Receptor source: a woman between 45 and 65 years old with acute or convalescent COVID-19.

The chain combines TRBV6-4 with TRBJ1-4; D is uncertain. The V end was cut by 2 bases, the J end by 8 bases, with 9 bases between. Germline assignment: CDR1 MRHNA and CDR2 SNTAGT. The CDR3 spans 13 residues. The chain's CDR3 is CASSDREGEKLFF. CDR3 nucleotide sequence: TGTGCCAGCAGTGACAGGGAGGGCGAAAAACTGTTTTTT.

V is TRBV20-1 and J is TRBJ2-2; no reliable D call. The V gene's germline CDR1 is DFQATT and CDR2 SNEGSKA (reference sequence). The ends were cut back, 3 bases at V and 3 bases at J, with 8 bases in the middle. The CDR3 covers 13 residues. CDR3 nucleotides: TGCAGTGCTAGTCACGGTTACACCGGGGAGCTGTTTTTT. This encodes CSASHGYTGELFF.

V usage is TRBV3-1 (or the pseudogene TRBV3-2) and J usage is TRBJ2-7; 9 nucleotides agree with TRBD1. The germline V gene has CDR1 LGHDT and CDR2 YNNKEL (reference sequence). V was clipped by 4 bases and J by 6 bases; unmatched bases: 7. This CDR3 has 14 residues. The DNA of the CDR3 is TGTGCCAGCAGCCGCGGACAGGGGTCTCTCGAGCAGTACTTC. Its protein is CASSRGQGSLEQYF.

This sequence joins TRBV9 and TRBJ1-4; D gene uncertain. V was shortened by 2 bases and J by 4 bases, with 9 bases between the two germline ends. The CDR3 runs to 14 residues. Germline assignment: CDR1 SGDLS and CDR2 YYNGEE. CDR3 residues: CASSVRQSNEKLFF. The CDR3 region has the DNA TGTGCCAGCAGCGTCAGACAAAGTAATGAAAAACTGTTTTTT.

The genes are TRBV11-1 and TRBJ2-3; D might be TRBD2 (5 bases). The V and J ends lost 5 bases and 3 bases respectively, with 15 bases between them. CDR3 size: 15 residues. The germline V gene has CDR1 SGHAT and CDR2 FQDESV (reference sequence). In DNA form, the CDR3 reads TGTGCCAGCAGCCTTTATGGGCGGGCAACAGATACGCAGTATTTT. The encoded protein is CASSLYGRATDTQYF.

The rearrangement joins TRBV6-4 to TRBJ1-2; the match to TRBD1 covers 9 bases. CDR1 is MRHNA, CDR2 SNTAGT, per germline. Losses at the gene ends were 7 bases for V and 2 bases for J; bases not matched to a gene: 8. This CDR3 region has 15 residues. The CDR3 spells CASTSTDRGNYGYTF. The CDR3 bases are TGTGCCAGCACCTCGACGGACAGGGGAAACTATGGCTACACCTTC.

This chain connects TRBV10-3 to TRBJ2-1; 10 bases align to TRBD2. The V and J ends lost 4 bases and 7 bases, in that order; junction bases with no gene match: 7. There are 15 residues in the CDR3. Germline V lookup: CDR1 ENHRY, CDR2 SYGVKD. CDR3 protein: CAISASGGAWNEQFF. Written as DNA, the CDR3 is TGTGCCATCAGTGCCAGCGGGGGGGCGTGGAATGAGCAGTTCTTC.

The chain links TRBV5-1 to TRBJ1-4; maybe TRBD1 (5 bases). Germline loops: CDR1 SGHRS, CDR2 YFSETQ. Trimming took off 0 bases at V and 4 bases at J, with 16 bases between the two ends. The length of the CDR3 is 17 residues. CDR3 in amino acids: CASSLGQGEGVNEKLFF. In nucleotides, the CDR3 is TGCGCCAGCAGCTTGGGCCAAGGGGAAGGGGTTAATGAAAAACTGTTTTTT.